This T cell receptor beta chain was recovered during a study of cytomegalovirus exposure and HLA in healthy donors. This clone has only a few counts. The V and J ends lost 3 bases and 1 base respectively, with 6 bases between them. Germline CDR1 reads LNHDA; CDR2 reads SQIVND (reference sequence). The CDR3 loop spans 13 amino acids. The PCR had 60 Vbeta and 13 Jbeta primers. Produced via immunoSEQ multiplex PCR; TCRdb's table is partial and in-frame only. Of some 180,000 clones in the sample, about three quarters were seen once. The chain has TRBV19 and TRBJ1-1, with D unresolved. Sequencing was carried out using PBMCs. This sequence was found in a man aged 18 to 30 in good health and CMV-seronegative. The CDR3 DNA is TGTGCCAGTAGTATGTCAGAGAACACTGAAGCTTTCTTT. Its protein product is CASSMSENTEAFF.